The 23 T cell receptor beta chains in this list originate from one sample, sequenced in a study of T-cell memory formation after mild COVID-19. TCRdb called the 5' RACE reads again in MiXCR, with one record for every CDR3 protein. The table has about 100,000 distinct CDR3 sequences, approximately 10% seen once. Sequences were obtained from PBMCs or a T cell subset sorted from them (not recorded which). These TCRs come from a man aged 18 to 29 who had mild COVID-19 (a few samples of this study predate the infection). Cell type and time point are not known.

This clonotype has at least ten counts. The rearrangement uses TRBV4-2 and TRBJ2-7; perhaps TRBD1 as D (5 bases). There are 15 residues in the CDR3. Trimming pared 3 bases from V and 3 bases from J, leaving 15 bases between. Per germline, CDR1 LGHNA and CDR2 YNFKEQ. CDR3 in DNA: TGTGCCAGCAGCCAGCCTGACAGTGGGGACTACGAGCAGTACTTC. It encodes CASSQPDSGDYEQYF.

The chain joins TRBV19 to TRBJ2-1; D may be TRBD2 (6 bases). The CDR3 runs to 13 residues. Germline V gene data show CDR1 as LNHDA and CDR2 as SQIVND (reference sequence). Trimming removed 3 bases from V and 5 bases from J, with 8 bases in between. CDR3: CASSIGGNNEQFF. Here the CDR3 DNA reads TGTGCCAGTAGTATTGGAGGGAACAATGAGCAGTTCTTC.

The V and J genes are TRBV5-5 and TRBJ2-1, with D maybe TRBD2 (5 bases). This CDR3 region has 15 residues. The V gene lost 2 bases and the J gene lost 0 bases, with 9 bases spanning the gap. Per germline, CDR1 SGHKS and CDR2 YYEKEE (reference sequence). The CDR3 region has the DNA TGTGCCAGCAGCTTAGGGAGAAGCTCCTACAATGAGCAGTTCTTC. Translating it yields CASSLGRSSYNEQFF.

The chain couples TRBV5-1 to TRBJ2-3; D is possibly TRBD2 (6 bases). The CDR3 is 15 amino acids. The germline CDR1 and CDR2 sequences are SGHRS and YFSETQ. Trimming removed 4 bases from V and 0 bases from J, with 12 bases in between. The CDR3: CASSTWGTSTDTQYF. CDR3 sequence (DNA): TGCGCCAGCAGCACCTGGGGGACTAGCACAGATACGCAGTATTTT.

The gene calls are TRBV6-5 and TRBJ1-4; the D is unclear. Deletions cut 0 bases from V and 3 bases from J, with 8 bases between. The CDR3 runs 15 residues. Germline CDR1 is MNHEY and CDR2 is SVGAGI. The CDR3 here is CASSYSYSSNEKLFF. The CDR3 nucleotides read TGTGCCAGCAGTTACTCCTACAGCTCTAATGAAAAACTGTTTTTT.

The chain couples TRBV12-3 or TRBV12-4 to TRBJ2-2; D gene uncertain. Trimming took 5 bases from V and 1 from J, leaving 23 bases between them. The CDR3 contains 19 residues. The CDR3 coding sequence is TGTGCCAGCAGTCGAGGCCCCGTTTACACGGAACAGAACACCGGGGAGCTGTTTTTT. It codes for CASSRGPVYTEQNTGELFF.

This clonotype showed up just a few times. The chain combines TRBV20-1 with TRBJ1-5; 7 bases are a match to TRBD1. The V and J ends lost 5 bases and 4 bases, in that order; junction bases with no gene match: 11. Germline V gene lookup returns CDR1 DFQATT and CDR2 SNEGSKA (reference sequence). The CDR3 has 15 amino acids. In DNA form, the CDR3 reads TGCAGTGCTCCCGCTACAGGGGCCAGGAATCAGCCCCAGCATTTT. Amino acid sequence: CSAPATGARNQPQHF.

J is TRBJ2-5 and V is TRBV6-5, with 9 bases fitting TRBD2. The CDR3 loop spans 16 amino acids. With V trimmed by 0 bases and J by 5 bases, 7 bases remained unmatched. Germline V CDR1 and CDR2: MNHEY, SVGAGI. Here the CDR3 DNA reads TGTGCCAGCAGTTACTCGATGAGGCTAGCGGGGGAGACCCAGTACTTC. Its protein product is CASSYSMRLAGETQYF.

The chain uses TRBV5-5 and TRBJ1-1; D unclear. This CDR3 spans 14 amino acids. V gave up 4 bases and J gave up 0 bases, with 10 bases separating them. Germline values: CDR1 SGHKS, CDR2 YYEKEE (reference sequence). CDR3 sequence: CASSPIRLNTEAFF. CDR3 sequence (DNA): TGTGCCAGCAGCCCAATTCGGCTGAACACTGAAGCTTTCTTT.

This clonotype has a handful of counts. V usage is TRBV6-5 and J usage is TRBJ1-1; D may be TRBD1 (6 bases). Trimming cost V 0 bases and J 7 bases, with 15 bases left between them. The CDR3 is made up of 15 amino acids. Germline lookup yields CDR1 MNHEY and CDR2 SVGAGI. The chain's CDR3 is CASSYSRGVGNEAFF. CDR3 sequence (DNA): TGTGCCAGCAGTTACTCTAGGGGGGTTGGGAATGAAGCTTTCTTT.

The genes are TRBV18 and TRBJ1-1; TRBD1 aligns across 12 bases. Germline values: CDR1 KGHSH, CDR2 LQKENI. Trimming took 6 bases from V and 5 from J; bases not matched to a gene: 7. The CDR3 spans 15 residues. The CDR3 reads CASSRDRGPGTEAFF. For the CDR3, the DNA is TGTGCCAGCTCCCGGGACAGGGGGCCGGGGACTGAAGCTTTCTTT.

V is TRBV7-2 and J is TRBJ2-5; D assignment may be TRBD1 or TRBD2 (5 bases each). The CDR3 is made up of 14 amino acids. Looked up from germline, CDR1 is SGHTA and CDR2 is FQGNSA. V lost 6 bases and J 5 bases, leaving 16 bases between the germline ends. The CDR3 DNA sequence: TGTGCCAGCAGGACGGGGCCCAACCCGGAGACCCAGTACTTC. This codes for CASRTGPNPETQYF.

This clonotype was counted between two and nine times. The V gene is TRBV4-1, the J gene TRBJ2-1, with 12 bases matching TRBD2. This CDR3 has 18 amino acids. The germline CDR1 and CDR2 sequences are MGHRA and YSYEKL. V trimming: 1 base; J trimming: 7 bases; junction bases outside the gene matches: 11. The CDR3 DNA reads TGCGCCAGCAGCCAAGCGTCTAGCGGGGGGGCCAGGTTTAATGAGCAGTTCTTC. It translates to CASSQASSGGARFNEQFF.

This chain links TRBV6-5 with TRBJ2-3; 9 positions match TRBD2. V gave up 6 bases and J gave up 4 bases; unmatched junction bases: 5. The germline V gene has CDR1 MNHEY and CDR2 SVGAGI. The CDR3 is made up of 14 amino acids. In DNA form, the CDR3 reads TGTGCCAGCAGACCCGGGACTAGCCCAGATACGCAGTATTTT. This translates into CASRPGTSPDTQYF.

This clonotype was found a few times. DNA for the CDR3: TGTGCCAGCAGTTTCGCTTCGTTAGCGGGGGGATCCTACGAGCAGTACGTC. It is translated as CASSFASLAGGSYEQYV. The V and J genes are TRBV28 and TRBJ2-7, with 10 bases aligning to TRBD2. Per germline, CDR1 MDHEN and CDR2 SYDVKM. This CDR3 is built from 17 residues. The junction had 9 bases not matched to a gene; V was cut back by 3 bases and J by 1 base.

The CDR3 nucleotides are TGTGCCAGCAGCCCCTACGCCGGGGGATTATCGAACACCGGGGAGCTGTTTTTT. This codes for CASSPYAGGLSNTGELFF. This chain links TRBV6-5 with TRBJ2-2; possibly TRBD2 for D (6 bases). The germline V and J ends were trimmed by 6 bases and 0 bases, with 20 bases remaining between them. The CDR3 is 18 amino acids. Germline V gives CDR1 MNHEY, CDR2 SVGAGI.

The chain employs TRBV5-1 and TRBJ1-2; 8 bases are shared with TRBD1. The CDR3 totals 13 residues. The junction had 5 bases not matched to a gene; V was cut back by 4 bases and J by 6 bases. Germline-derived CDR1 and CDR2 are SGHRS and YFSETQ. The CDR3 DNA is TGCGCCAGCAGCGGAACAGGGGGGGATGGCTACACCTTC. This sequence encodes CASSGTGGDGYTF. The whole variable domain, filled in from reference TRBV5-1 and TRBJ1-2, reads KAGVTQTPRYLIKTRGQQVTLSCSPISGHRSVSWYQQTPGQGLQFLFEYFSETQRNKGNFPGRFSGRQFSNSRSEMNVSTLELGDSALYLCASSGTGGDGYTFGSGTRLTVV.

The chain is built from TRBV5-1 and TRBJ1-2; D ambiguous. CDR1 and CDR2 (germline): SGHRS, YFSETQ. The CDR3 totals 15 residues. The V end was cut by 0 bases, the J end by 1 base, with 10 bases between. CDR3 coding DNA: TGCGCCAGCAGCTTGGGTAGCGGCCGTAACTATGGCTACACCTTC. The encoded protein is CASSLGSGRNYGYTF.

This clonotype was recorded a few times. The V and J genes are TRBV7-9 and TRBJ2-5; 7 positions match TRBD1. V was pared by 4 bases and J by 5 bases, with 4 bases of the junction left unmatched. Germline CDR1 and CDR2: SEHNR and FQNEAQ (reference sequence). This CDR3 is built from 13 residues. CDR3 bases: TGTGCCAGCAGCTCTCAGGGGGTGGAGACCCAGTACTTC. Protein sequence: CASSSQGVETQYF.

This clonotype was detected only a few times. J is TRBJ1-5 and V is TRBV4-1; D gene unclear. The V end was cut by 2 bases, the J end by 0 bases, with 8 bases between. Germline V gene lookup returns CDR1 MGHRA and CDR2 YSYEKL. This CDR3 has 15 amino acids. CDR3 DNA: TGCGCCAGCAGCCAACGGGCGGCTAGCAATCAGCCCCAGCATTTT. Amino acids: CASSQRAASNQPQHF.

CDR3 sequence (DNA): TGTGCCAGCAGCTTACCCGGGGCAGGGGCGGATGAGCAGTTCTTC. Its translation is CASSLPGAGADEQFF. The V and J genes are TRBV7-3 and TRBJ2-1, with D possibly being TRBD1 (6 bases). This CDR3 comprises 15 residues. CDR1 and CDR2 from the germline V gene are SGHTA and FQGTGA. V lost 2 bases and J lost 8, with 16 bases in between.

This clonotype was recorded many times. The CDR3, as DNA: TGTGCCAGCAGTGAAGGCCCCCTTTCCGAGCAGTACGTC. Translating gives CASSEGPLSEQYV. This chain links TRBV7-2 with TRBJ2-7; no firm D call. Germline loops: CDR1 SGHTA, CDR2 FQGNSA. The V end lost 6 bases, the J end lost 6 bases, and 15 bases lay between the germline ends. CDR3 size: 13 residues.

The genes are TRBV6-5 and TRBJ2-7; weak D call: TRBD1 (6 bases). CDR3 length: 16 residues. Germline CDR1 reads MNHEY; CDR2 reads SVGAGI. V was trimmed by 6 bases and J by 0 bases, leaving 18 bases between them. The CDR3 DNA reads as TGTGCCAGCAGGCCCCCACTTACAGGGCTCTCCTACGAGCAGTACTTC. It codes for CASRPPLTGLSYEQYF.